What follows describes a single T cell receptor (beta chain). V shed 0 bases, J shed 6 bases, and the junction held 3 bases outside the gene matches. Germline assignment: CDR1 SNHLY and CDR2 FYNNEI. CDR3 length: 15 residues. This entry comes from a study of blood T cell repertoires in COVID-19. Study information: Both acute and convalescent COVID-19 samples were obtained from the United States, Italy and Spain. PBMCs, B-cell-depleted T cells, or T cells provided the cDNA or gDNA that made up the material.

As originally analysed: Reference gene primers were amplified, and this amplification served to estimate nucleated cell counts. Profiling relied on immunoSEQ multiplex PCR, and the TCRdb table lists in-frame clones only, not all of them. V, J and clone size derive from that table, while D and trimming were established from the DNA sequence. Of about 39,000 clones listed, about 87% are singletons. What was sequenced was peripheral blood. This rearrangement joins TRBV2 to TRBJ1-5; 9 positions match TRBD1. This TCR was recovered from a man aged 50 to 60 with active or convalescent COVID-19. CDR3 sequence: CASSEALTGGQPQHF. In DNA form, the CDR3 reads TGTGCCAGCAGTGAAGCATTGACAGGGGGTCAGCCCCAGCATTTT.